These 7 T cell receptor beta chains came from one sample sequenced in a study of regulatory T cells in long-lasting Graves disease. The sample's time point: newly diagnosed GD, antithyroid drugs for less than 3 months. The TCR library was made from RNA that had been extracted from PBMCs in TRIzol. Libraries of TCR beta came from iRepertoire HTBI primers plus Arm-PCR of CDR3 regions. TCRdb processed the multiplex PCR reads anew with MiXCR; each CDR3 protein has one entry. This sample has under 450,000 distinct CDR3 sequences; approximately 12% occur once, and the top ten carry 18%. This same sample was also part of a study on T cells in Graves' hyperthyroidism and ophthalmopathy.

The material sequenced was peripheral blood mononuclear cells (PBMCs), taken at new diagnosis, from a patient treated with antithyroid drugs. All receptors derive from a woman between 18 and 30 years old with Graves disease.

CDR3 region: CAVTKGQGAGGTEAFF. For the CDR3, the DNA is TGTGCCGTCACCAAAGGCCAGGGGGCAGGAGGCACTGAAGCTTTCTTT. This chain connects TRBV10-3 to TRBJ1-1; 8 bases match TRBD1. The CDR3 contains 16 residues. V shed 11 bases, J shed 4 bases, and the junction held 18 bases outside the gene matches. Germline values: CDR1 ENHRY, CDR2 SYGVKD.

This clonotype occurred many times. The chain has TRBV29-1 and TRBJ2-5, with D unclear. The germline V gene encodes CDR1 SQVTM and CDR2 ANQGSEA. V dropped 6 bases and J dropped 7 bases, with 9 bases sitting between them. This CDR3 contains 10 residues. CDR3 in DNA: TGCAGCGTGGTCCTTGGGACCCAGTACTTC. Translating it yields CSVVLGTQYF.

This clonotype has only one observation. This rearrangement joins TRBV5-1 to TRBJ2-2, with D perhaps TRBD1 or TRBD2 (5 bases each). From germline, CDR1 is SGHRS and CDR2 YFSETQ. This CDR3 is 14 amino acids long. V was trimmed by 9 bases and J by 4 bases, leaving 16 bases between them. The CDR3 sequence is CATSTGTFTGELFF. CDR3 DNA sequence: TGCGCCACCTCGACCGGGACCTTCACCGGGGAGCTGTTTTTT.

This clonotype was observed at least ten times. The rearrangement joins TRBV10-3 to TRBJ1-4; a possible D gene is TRBD1 (5 bases). Trimming took 4 bases from V and 10 from J, leaving 22 bases between them. CDR3 size: 16 residues. Germline assignment: CDR1 ENHRY and CDR2 SYGVKD. The CDR3 loop is CAISARSGTLGGKLFF. The DNA of the CDR3 is TGTGCCATCAGTGCCAGATCCGGGACGCTTGGGGGAAAACTGTTTTTT.

There are many counts of this clonotype. The chain is built from TRBV29-1 and TRBJ2-7; 8 nucleotides agree with TRBD2. The V and J ends lost 5 bases and 3 bases, in that order; junction bases with no gene match: 12. Germline assignment: CDR1 SQVTM and CDR2 ANQGSEA. The CDR3 is 15 amino acids. This CDR3 is CSVIGRAPFVYEQYF. CDR3 DNA: TGCAGCGTTATCGGGAGGGCTCCGTTCGTCTACGAGCAGTACTTC.

This clonotype was counted between two and nine times. The junction does not match germline at one end; this may be a read error. The chain is built from TRBV7-9 and TRBJ2-1; D perhaps matches TRBD1 (6 bases). The CDR3 is 13 amino acids. Germline CDR1 SEHNR, CDR2 FQNEAQ (reference sequence). The CDR3 nucleotides read TGTGCCAGCAGCGTAGCCACAGGGAATGAGCAGTTCTTC. Amino acids: CASSVATGNEQFF.

The chain recombines TRBV19 with TRBJ2-1; D gene uncertain. CDR1 LNHDA and CDR2 SQIVND come from the germline V gene (reference sequence). CDR3 length equals 13 residues. Trimming removed 8 bases at V and 7 bases at J, with 15 bases between. In DNA, the CDR3 is TGTGCCAGTCGCACACATCCAGGAAATGAGCAGTTCTTC. This sequence encodes CASRTHPGNEQFF.